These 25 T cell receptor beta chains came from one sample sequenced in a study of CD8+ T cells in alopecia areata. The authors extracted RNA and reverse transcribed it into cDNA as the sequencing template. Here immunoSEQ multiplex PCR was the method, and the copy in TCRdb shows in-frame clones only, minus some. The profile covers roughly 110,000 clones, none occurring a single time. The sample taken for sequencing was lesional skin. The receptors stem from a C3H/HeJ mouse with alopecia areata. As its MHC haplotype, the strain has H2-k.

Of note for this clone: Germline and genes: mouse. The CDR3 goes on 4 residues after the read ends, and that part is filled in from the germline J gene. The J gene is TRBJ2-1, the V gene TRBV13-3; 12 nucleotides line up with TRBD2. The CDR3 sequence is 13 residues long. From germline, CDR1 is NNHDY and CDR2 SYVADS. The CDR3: CASKTGGAPEQFF. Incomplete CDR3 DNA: TGTGCCAGCAAGACTGGGGGGGCGCCT.

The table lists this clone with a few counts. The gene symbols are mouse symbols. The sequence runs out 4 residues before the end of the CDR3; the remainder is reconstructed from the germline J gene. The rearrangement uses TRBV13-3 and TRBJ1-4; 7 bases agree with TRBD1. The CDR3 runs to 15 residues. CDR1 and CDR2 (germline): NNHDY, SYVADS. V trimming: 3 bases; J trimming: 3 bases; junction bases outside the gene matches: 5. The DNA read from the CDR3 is TGTGCCAGCAGTGTCCGCAGGGGGACCAACGAA. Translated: CASSVRRGTNE. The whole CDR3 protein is CASSVRRGTNERLFF.

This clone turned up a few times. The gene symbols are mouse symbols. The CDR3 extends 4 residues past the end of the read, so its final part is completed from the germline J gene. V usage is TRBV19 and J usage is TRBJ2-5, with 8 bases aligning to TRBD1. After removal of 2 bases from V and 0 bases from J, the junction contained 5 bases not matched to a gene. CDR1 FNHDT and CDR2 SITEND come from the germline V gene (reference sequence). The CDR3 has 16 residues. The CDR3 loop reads CASSMGTGLNQDTQYF. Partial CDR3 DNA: TGTGCCAGCAGTATGGGGACAGGACTTAACCAAGAC.

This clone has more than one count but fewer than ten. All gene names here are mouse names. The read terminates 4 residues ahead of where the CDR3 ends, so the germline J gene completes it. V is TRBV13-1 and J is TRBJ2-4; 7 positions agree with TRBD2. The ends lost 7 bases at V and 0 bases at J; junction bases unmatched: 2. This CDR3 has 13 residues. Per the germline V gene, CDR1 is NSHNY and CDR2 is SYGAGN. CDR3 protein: CASSGGSQNTLYF. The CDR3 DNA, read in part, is TGTGCCAGCTCTGGGGGTAGTCAAAAC.

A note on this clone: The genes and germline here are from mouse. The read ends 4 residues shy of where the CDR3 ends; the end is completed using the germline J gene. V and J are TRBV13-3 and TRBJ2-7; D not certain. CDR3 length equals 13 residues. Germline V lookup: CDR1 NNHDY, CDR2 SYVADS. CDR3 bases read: TGTGCCAGCAGTGATCCAACAGAATAT. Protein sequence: CASSDPTEY. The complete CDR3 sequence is CASSDPTEYEQYF.

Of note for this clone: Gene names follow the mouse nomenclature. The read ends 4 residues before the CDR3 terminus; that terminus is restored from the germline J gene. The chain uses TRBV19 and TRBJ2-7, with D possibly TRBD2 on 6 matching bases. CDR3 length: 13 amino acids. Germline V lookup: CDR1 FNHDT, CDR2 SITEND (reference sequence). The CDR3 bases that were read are TGTGCCAGCAGTATTGGGGGACTTTAT. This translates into CASSIGGLY. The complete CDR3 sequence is CASSIGGLYEQYF.

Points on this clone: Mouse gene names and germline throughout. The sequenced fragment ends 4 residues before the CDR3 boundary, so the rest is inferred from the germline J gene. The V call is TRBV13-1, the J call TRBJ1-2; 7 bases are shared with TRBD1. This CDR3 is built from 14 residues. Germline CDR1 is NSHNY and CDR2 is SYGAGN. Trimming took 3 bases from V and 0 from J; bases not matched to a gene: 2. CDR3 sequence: CASSGQGPNSDYTF. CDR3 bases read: TGTGCCAGCAGTGGACAGGGCCCAAACTCC.

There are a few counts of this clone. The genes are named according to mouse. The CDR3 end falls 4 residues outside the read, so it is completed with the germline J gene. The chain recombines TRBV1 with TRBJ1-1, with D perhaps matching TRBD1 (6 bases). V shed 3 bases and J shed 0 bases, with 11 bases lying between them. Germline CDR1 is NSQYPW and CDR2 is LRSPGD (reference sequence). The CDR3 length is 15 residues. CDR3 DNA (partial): TGCACCTGCAGTGCTCGACAGGCCGCAAACACA. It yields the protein CTCSARQAANT. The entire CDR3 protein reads CTCSARQAANTEVFF.

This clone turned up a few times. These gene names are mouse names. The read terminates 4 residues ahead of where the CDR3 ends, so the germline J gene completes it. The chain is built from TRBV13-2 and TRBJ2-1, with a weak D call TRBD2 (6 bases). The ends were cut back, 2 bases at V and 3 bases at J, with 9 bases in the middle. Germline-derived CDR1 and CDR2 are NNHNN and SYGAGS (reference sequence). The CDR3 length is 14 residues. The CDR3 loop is CASGESGVYAEQFF. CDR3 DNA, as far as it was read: TGTGCCAGCGGTGAATCTGGGGTCTATGCT.

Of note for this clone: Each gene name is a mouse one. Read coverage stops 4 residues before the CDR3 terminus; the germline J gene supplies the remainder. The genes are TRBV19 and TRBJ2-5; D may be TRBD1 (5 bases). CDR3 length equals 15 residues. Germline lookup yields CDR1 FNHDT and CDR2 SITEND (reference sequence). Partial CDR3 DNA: TGTGCCAGCAGTATAAAGCCCAGGGAGGGAGAC. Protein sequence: CASSIKPREGD. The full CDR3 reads CASSIKPREGDTQYF.

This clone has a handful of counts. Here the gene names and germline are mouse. Partial CDR3 DNA: TGTGCCAGCGGTGATGCCAGGGGTGATGCT. This translates into CASGDARGDA. The full CDR3 reads CASGDARGDAEQFF. The chain is built from TRBV13-2 and TRBJ2-1; D may be TRBD1 (6 bases). The observed sequence ends 4 residues before the CDR3 terminus, with the missing tail filled in from the germline J gene. V shed 0 bases and J shed 5 bases, with 9 bases lying between them. The CDR3 is made up of 14 amino acids. In germline, CDR1 is NNHNN, CDR2 SYGAGS (reference sequence).

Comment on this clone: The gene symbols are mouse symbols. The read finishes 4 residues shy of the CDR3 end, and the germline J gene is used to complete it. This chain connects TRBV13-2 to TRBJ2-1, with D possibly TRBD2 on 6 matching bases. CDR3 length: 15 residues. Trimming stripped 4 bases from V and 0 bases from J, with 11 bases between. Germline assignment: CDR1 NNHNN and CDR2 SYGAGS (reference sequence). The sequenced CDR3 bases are TGTGCCAGCGGTCTGGGGTCCTCTAACTATGCT. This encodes CASGLGSSNYA. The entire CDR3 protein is CASGLGSSNYAEQFF.

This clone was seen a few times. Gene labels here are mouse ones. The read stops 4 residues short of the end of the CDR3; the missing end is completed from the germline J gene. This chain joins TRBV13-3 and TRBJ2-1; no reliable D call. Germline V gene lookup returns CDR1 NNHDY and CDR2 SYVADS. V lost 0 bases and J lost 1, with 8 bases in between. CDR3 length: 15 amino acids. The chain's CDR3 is CASSDAAKNYAEQFF. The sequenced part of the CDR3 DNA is TGTGCCAGCAGTGATGCAGCAAAAAACTATGCT.

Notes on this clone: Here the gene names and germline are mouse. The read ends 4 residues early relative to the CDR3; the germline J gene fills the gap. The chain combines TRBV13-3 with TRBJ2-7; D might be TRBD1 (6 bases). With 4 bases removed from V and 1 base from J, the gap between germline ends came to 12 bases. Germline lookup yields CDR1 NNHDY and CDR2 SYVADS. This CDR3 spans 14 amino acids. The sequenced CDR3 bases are TGTGCCAGCAGTCCGACAGGTCGGTCCTAT. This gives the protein CASSPTGRSY. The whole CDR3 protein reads CASSPTGRSYEQYF.

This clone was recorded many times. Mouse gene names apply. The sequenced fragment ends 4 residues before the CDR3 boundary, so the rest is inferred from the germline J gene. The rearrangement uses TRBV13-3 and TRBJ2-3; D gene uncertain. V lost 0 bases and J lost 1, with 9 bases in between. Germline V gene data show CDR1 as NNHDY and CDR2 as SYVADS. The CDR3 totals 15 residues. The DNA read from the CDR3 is TGTGCCAGCAGTGATGCACAAGCGGGTGCAGAA. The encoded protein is CASSDAQAGAE. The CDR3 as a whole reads CASSDAQAGAETLYF.

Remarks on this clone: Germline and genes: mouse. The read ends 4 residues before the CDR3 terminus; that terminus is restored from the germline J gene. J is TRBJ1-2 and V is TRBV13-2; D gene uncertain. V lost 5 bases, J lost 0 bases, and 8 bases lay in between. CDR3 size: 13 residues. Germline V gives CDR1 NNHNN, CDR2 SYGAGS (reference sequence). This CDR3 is CASGLQSNSDYTF. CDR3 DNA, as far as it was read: TGTGCCAGCGGCCTCCAGTCAAACTCC.

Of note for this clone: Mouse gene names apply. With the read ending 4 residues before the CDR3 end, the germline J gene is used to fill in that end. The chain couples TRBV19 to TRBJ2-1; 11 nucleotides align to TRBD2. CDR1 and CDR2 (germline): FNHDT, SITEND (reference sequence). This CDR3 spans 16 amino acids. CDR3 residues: CASSPGTGGGWAEQFF. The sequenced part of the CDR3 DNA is TGTGCCAGCAGCCCAGGGACTGGGGGAGGGTGGGCT.

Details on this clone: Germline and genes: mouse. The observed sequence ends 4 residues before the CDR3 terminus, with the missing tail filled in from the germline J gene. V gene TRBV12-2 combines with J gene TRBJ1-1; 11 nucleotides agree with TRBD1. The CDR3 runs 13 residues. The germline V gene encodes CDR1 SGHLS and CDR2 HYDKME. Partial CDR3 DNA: TGTGCCAGCTCTTGGGACAGGGGGGGA. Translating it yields CASSWDRGG. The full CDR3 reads CASSWDRGGEVFF.

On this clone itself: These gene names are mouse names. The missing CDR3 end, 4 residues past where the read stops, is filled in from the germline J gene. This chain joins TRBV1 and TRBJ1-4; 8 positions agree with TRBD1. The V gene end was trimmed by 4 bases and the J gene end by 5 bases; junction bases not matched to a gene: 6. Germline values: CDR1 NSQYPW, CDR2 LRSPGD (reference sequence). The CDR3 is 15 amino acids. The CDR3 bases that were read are TGCACCTGCAGTGTGACAGGGGAAATGAACGAA. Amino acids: CTCSVTGEMNE. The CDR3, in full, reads CTCSVTGEMNERLFF.

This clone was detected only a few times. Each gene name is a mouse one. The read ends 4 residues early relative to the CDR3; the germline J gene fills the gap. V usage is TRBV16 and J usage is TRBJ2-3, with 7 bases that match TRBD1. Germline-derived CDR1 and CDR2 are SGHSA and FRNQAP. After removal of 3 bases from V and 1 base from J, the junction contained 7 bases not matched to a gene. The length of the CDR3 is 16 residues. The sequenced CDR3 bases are TGTGCAAGCAGCTTCCCCGGCCAGGGGGGTGCAGAA. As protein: CASSFPGQGGAE. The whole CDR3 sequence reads CASSFPGQGGAETLYF.

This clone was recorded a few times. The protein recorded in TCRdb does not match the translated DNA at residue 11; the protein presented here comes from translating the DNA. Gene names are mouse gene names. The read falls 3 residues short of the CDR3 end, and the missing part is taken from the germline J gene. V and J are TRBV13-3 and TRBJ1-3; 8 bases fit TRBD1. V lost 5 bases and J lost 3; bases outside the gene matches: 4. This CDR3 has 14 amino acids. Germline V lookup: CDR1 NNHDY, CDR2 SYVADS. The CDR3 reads CASRLTGVGNTLYF. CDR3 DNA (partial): TGTGCCAGCAGATTGACAGGGGTTGGAAATACG.

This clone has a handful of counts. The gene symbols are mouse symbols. The CDR3 DNA, read in part, is TGCACCTGCAGTGCAGATCTGGGCCGGGAC. Translating gives CTCSADLGRD. In full, the CDR3 is CTCSADLGRDTQYF. V gene TRBV1 combines with J gene TRBJ2-5, with TRBD2 as a possible D gene (5 bases). The CDR3 end falls 4 residues outside the read, so it is completed with the germline J gene. The CDR3 is 14 residues long. Germline loops: CDR1 NSQYPW, CDR2 LRSPGD (reference sequence). Full variable domain (remainder filled in from reference TRBV1 and TRBJ2-5): VTLLEQNPRWRLVPRGQAVNLRCILKNSQYPWMSWYQQDLQKQLQWLFTLRSPGDKEVKSLPGADYLATRVTDTELRLQVANMSQGRTLYCTCSADLGRDTQYFGPGTRLLVL.

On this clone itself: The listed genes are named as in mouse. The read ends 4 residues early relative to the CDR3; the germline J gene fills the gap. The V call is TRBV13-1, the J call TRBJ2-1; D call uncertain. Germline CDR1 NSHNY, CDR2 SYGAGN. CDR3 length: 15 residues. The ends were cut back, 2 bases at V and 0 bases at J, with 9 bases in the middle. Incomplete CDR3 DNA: TGTGCCAGCAGTGACAGACAATTTAACTATGCT. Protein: CASSDRQFNYA. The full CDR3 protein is CASSDRQFNYAEQFF.

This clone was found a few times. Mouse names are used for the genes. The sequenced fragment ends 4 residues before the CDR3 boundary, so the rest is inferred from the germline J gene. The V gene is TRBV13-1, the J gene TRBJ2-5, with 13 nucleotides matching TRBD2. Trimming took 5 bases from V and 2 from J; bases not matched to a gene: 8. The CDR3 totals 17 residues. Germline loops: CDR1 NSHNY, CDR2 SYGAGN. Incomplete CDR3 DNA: TGTGCCAGCAGCACAAGGACTGGGGGGGCTGGCCAAGAC. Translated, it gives CASSTRTGGAGQD. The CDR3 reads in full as CASSTRTGGAGQDTQYF.

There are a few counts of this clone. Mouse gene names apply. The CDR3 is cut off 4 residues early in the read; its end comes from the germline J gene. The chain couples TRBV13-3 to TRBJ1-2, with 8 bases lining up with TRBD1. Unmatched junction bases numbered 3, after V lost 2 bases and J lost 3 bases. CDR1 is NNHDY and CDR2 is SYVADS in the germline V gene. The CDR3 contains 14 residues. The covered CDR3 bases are TGTGCCAGCAGTGAACAGGGGGATGACTCC. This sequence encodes CASSEQGDDS. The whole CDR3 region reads CASSEQGDDSDYTF.